Each of the 5 T cell receptor beta chains below was sequenced from the same sample in a study of cytomegalovirus exposure and HLA in healthy donors. Researchers ran the PCR with 60 Vbeta and 13 Jbeta primers. Sequencing used immunoSEQ multiplex PCR; TCRdb keeps in-frame clones, though not all of them. The sample gives about 160,000 clones, roughly four fifths of which show up once; about 2.3% is in the top ten. Sequenced material: PBMCs. The origin of the receptors is a female donor in good health and CMV-seronegative.

The chain links TRBV10-3 to TRBJ2-3; the match to TRBD1 covers 10 bases. Losses at the gene ends were 8 bases for V and 0 bases for J; bases not matched to a gene: 2. Germline loops: CDR1 ENHRY, CDR2 SYGVKD. The CDR3 consists of 14 residues. Written as DNA, the CDR3 is TGTGCCATCGGGACAGGGGATAGCACAGATACGCAGTATTTT. Its translation is CAIGTGDSTDTQYF.

The J gene is TRBJ2-5, the V gene TRBV5-1; weak D call: TRBD2 (6 bases). There are 16 residues in the CDR3. CDR1 is SGHRS, CDR2 YFSETQ, per germline. V lost 0 bases and J 5 bases, leaving 17 bases between the germline ends. The CDR3 loop is CASSLEPGVGGETQYF. CDR3 coding DNA: TGCGCCAGCAGCTTGGAGCCGGGAGTCGGTGGTGAGACCCAGTACTTC.

J is TRBJ2-1 and V is TRBV6-5; TRBD1 might be the D (5 bases). Trimming cost V 2 bases and J 5 bases, with 10 bases left between them. CDR3 length: 14 residues. Germline V lookup: CDR1 MNHEY, CDR2 SVGAGI. CDR3 region: CASSYRGNNNEQFF. The CDR3 DNA reads TGTGCCAGCAGTTACAGGGGAAACAACAATGAGCAGTTCTTC.

The chain recombines TRBV7-2 with TRBJ2-1, with 7 positions matching TRBD2. Germline-derived CDR1 and CDR2 are SGHTA and FQGNSA. Trimming cost V 0 bases and J 3 bases; bases outside gene matches: 2. The CDR3 is made up of 15 amino acids. CDR3 sequence: CASSLAGGDYNEQFF. The CDR3 DNA sequence: TGTGCCAGCAGCTTAGCGGGGGGGGACTACAATGAGCAGTTCTTC.

The DNA for the CDR3 is TGTGCCAGCAGCCTTAGCGTCCGTCAGGATGAGCAGTTCTTC. Translated, it gives CASSLSVRQDEQFF. The V and J genes are TRBV5-5 and TRBJ2-1; maybe TRBD2 (5 bases). CDR3 length equals 14 residues. V was clipped by 4 bases and J by 8 bases, with 16 bases between them. The germline gives CDR1 SGHKS, CDR2 YYEKEE (reference sequence).